A single sample gave rise to the 3 T cell receptor beta chains below, sequenced in a study of T cells in Graves' hyperthyroidism and ophthalmopathy. Researchers took RNA transcripts and amplified the TCR beta CDR3 regions from them. HTBI primers drove first-round RT-PCR of the TCR CDR3. One entry per CDR3 protein results from TCRdb running MiXCR on the multiplex PCR reads. In the table there are 350,000 to 450,000 distinct CDR3 sequences, roughly 17% of which are singletons. The sequencing input was blood. The receptor source for this set is a woman under 40 with Graves' hyperthyroidism that later progressed to Graves' ophthalmopathy.

The V call is TRBV30, the J call TRBJ1-2; the D gene is possibly TRBD1 (5 bases). The length of the CDR3 is 14 residues. The germline V gene has CDR1 GTSNPN and CDR2 SVGIG (reference sequence). V was shortened by 1 base and J by 7 bases, with 16 bases between the two germline ends. The CDR3: CAWSGGAGLSGYTF. CDR3 bases: TGTGCCTGGAGTGGCGGGGCAGGGTTGAGTGGCTACACCTTC.

The V call is TRBV12-3 or TRBV12-4, the J call TRBJ1-4, with TRBD1 as a possible D gene (5 bases). This CDR3 contains 14 residues. V was cut by 7 bases and J by 7 bases, with 16 bases left in between. CDR3 sequence reads: CASTTSTGTEKLFF. As DNA, the CDR3 is TGTGCCAGCACCACCTCGACGGGGACTGAAAAACTGTTTTTT.

This clonotype showed up just once. The CDR3 loop reads CASSSQVGSYNEQFF. CDR3 sequence (DNA): TGTGCCAGCAGCTCACAAGTAGGCTCCTACAATGAGCAGTTCTTC. This chain uses TRBV7-9 with TRBJ2-1; D unresolved. Germline values: CDR1 SEHNR, CDR2 FQNEAQ (reference sequence). The CDR3 sequence is 15 residues long. V dropped 4 bases and J dropped 0 bases, with 10 bases sitting between them.